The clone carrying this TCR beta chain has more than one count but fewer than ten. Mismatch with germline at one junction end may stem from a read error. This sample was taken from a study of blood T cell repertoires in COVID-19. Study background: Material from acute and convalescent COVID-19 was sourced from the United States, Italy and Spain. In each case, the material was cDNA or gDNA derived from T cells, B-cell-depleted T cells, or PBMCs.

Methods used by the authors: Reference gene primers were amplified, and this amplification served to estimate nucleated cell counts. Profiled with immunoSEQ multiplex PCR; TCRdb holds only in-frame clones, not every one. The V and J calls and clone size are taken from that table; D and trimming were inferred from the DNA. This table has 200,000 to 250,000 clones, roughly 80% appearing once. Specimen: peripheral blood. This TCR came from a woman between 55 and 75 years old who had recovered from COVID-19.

CDR3 in DNA: TGTGCTAGCAGCTCCGGGACTAGCGGGGGGGCCAAAAACATTCAGTACTTC. Encoded protein: CASSSGTSGGAKNIQYF. The chain joins TRBV7-7 to TRBJ2-4, with 15 nucleotides matching TRBD2. CDR3 size: 17 residues. Germline values: CDR1 SSHAT, CDR2 FNYEAQ (reference sequence). Combining the CDR3 with reference TRBV7-7 and TRBJ2-4 gives the whole variable domain GAGVSQSPRYKVTKRGQDVTLRCDPISSHATLYWYQQALGQGPEFLTYFNYEAQPDKSGLPSDRFSAERPEGSISTLTIQRTEQRDSAMYRCASSSGTSGGAKNIQYFGAGTRLSVL.